This T cell receptor (beta chain) was captured in a study of shared clonotypes between healthy human individuals. Study results and caveats: Few donors restricted represented genetic and exposure-history diversity.

Of note for this clone: The antigen is unknown.

TCRdb's copy holds only in-frame clones and misses some; the assay was immunoSEQ multiplex PCR. The data show about 480,000 clones, with less than 85% seen just once and approximately 12% held by the top ten. V was pared by 4 bases and J by 5 bases, with 3 bases of the junction left unmatched. CDR3 size: 14 residues. Germline V gene data show CDR1 as ENHRY and CDR2 as SYGVKD. This clonotype originated in a woman aged 40 to 50 in good health. Some clones in this sample may be carry-over from other donors' samples. The sequenced material came from PBMCs. The chain has TRBV10-3 and TRBJ2-3; 10 bases agree with TRBD2. The CDR3 region is CAISASGSKDTQYF. In DNA form, the CDR3 reads TGTGCCATCAGTGCTAGCGGGAGTAAAGATACGCAGTATTTT.